This T cell receptor beta chain was recovered during a study of tumor-infiltrating lymphocytes in primary liver carcinoma. Study background: Recorded tumor stage was T1-T3 N0M0, with diameters of about 4.2 to 11 cm.

Germline V gene lookup returns CDR1 SGHAT and CDR2 FQNNGV. The CDR3 loop spans 16 amino acids. This clonotype appeared once. The junction shows a germline mismatch at one end, possibly a read error. Starting from around 510 ng of total RNA, TCR beta cDNA was produced with a primer in the constant region. ARM-PCR was slightly modified, and three nested multiplex PCR rounds with it gave rise to the TCR beta libraries. TRBV1-TRBV30 forward primers paired with a C-beta reverse primer were used in the first two PCR rounds, which ran approximately 10 cycles each. Each CDR3 protein is one row after TCRdb ran MiXCR on the multiplex PCR reads. Seen here are 44,000 or so distinct CDR3 sequences, less than 75% observed once, and the top ten hold less than 30%. Extraction of RNA together with DNA used about 17-31 mg of unsorted bulk tissue.

This TCR was recovered from a man aged 40-49 years with primary liver carcinoma and hepatitis B virus infection. Sequenced: liver tumor tissue from sampling region 5. Subset reported: tumor region T5, tumor centre. V and J are TRBV11-2 and TRBJ2-3, with 8 bases fitting TRBD2. CDR3 in DNA: TGTGTCAGCAGCCTCCCAACTAGCGGCAGCACAGATACGCAGTATTTT. It yields the protein CVSSLPTSGSTDTQYF. Together with reference TRBV11-2 and TRBJ2-3, the CDR3 gives the full variable domain: EAGVAQSPRYKIIEKRQSVAFWCNPISGHATLYWYQQILGQGPKLLIQFQNNGVVDDSQLPKDRFSAERLKGVDSTLKIQPAKLEDSAVYLCVSSLPTSGSTDTQYFGPGTRLTVL.